This T cell receptor (beta chain) was documented in a study of cytomegalovirus exposure and HLA in healthy donors. Study-wide results and caveats: From TCR beta sequences, most subjects' HLA-A and HLA-B alleles were reportedly predicted accurately. TRBV6-2, TRBV6-3 and other indistinguishable V segments were excluded.

Primers for the PCR totalled 60 Vbeta and 13 Jbeta. Assay: immunoSEQ multiplex PCR; the TCRdb copy retains only in-frame clones and omits some. The repertoire holds some 160,000 clones, with 80% as singletons. This clone was detected once. No antigen is known for it. The germline CDR1 and CDR2 sequences are MNHEY and SMNVEV (reference sequence). Deletions cut 5 bases from V and 0 bases from J, with 20 bases between. There are 19 residues in the CDR3. This chain uses TRBV27 with TRBJ1-6; D is undetermined. The sequence came from a male donor in good health and CMV-seropositive. Sequencing was performed on PBMCs. Here the CDR3 reads CASSARPTAGSSYNSPLHF. The CDR3 nucleotides read TGTGCCAGCAGTGCTAGACCCACCGCGGGGAGCTCCTATAATTCACCCCTCCACTTT.